These T cell receptor beta chains were read from a single sample in a study of Graves' ophthalmopathy and Graves' hyperthyroidism. TCRdb processed the multiplex PCR reads anew with MiXCR; each CDR3 protein has one entry. The sample lists about 340,000 distinct CDR3 sequences, about a sixth occurring once. Sequencing input: peripheral blood. These receptors all stem from an adult man with Graves' ophthalmopathy. CDR3s include the opening cysteine and the closing phenylalanine or tryptophan. A D gene is named only where the DNA matches it firmly. Only part of the rows carry a size: once, few, many, or a class if the clone is expanded.

j_call | d_call | v_call | clone_size | cdr3_aa | cdr3_nt
TRBJ1-1 | . | TRBV29-1 | many | CSVKGWTEAFF | TGCAGCGTGAAGGGGTGGACTGAAGCTTTCTTT
TRBJ1-2 | TRBD1 | TRBV3-1 | many | CASSQEDLWDRDSNYGYTF | TGTGCCAGCAGCCAAGAGGATTTGTGGGACAGAGACTCTAACTATGGCTACACCTTC
TRBJ2-3 | TRBD1 | TRBV11-2 | many | CASSLDRGEVIDTQYF | TGTGCCAGCAGCCTTGACAGGGGGGAAGTGATAGATACGCAGTATTTT
TRBJ2-6 | . | TRBV5-1 | many | CASSFIGTGANVLTF | TGCGCCAGCAGCTTTATCGGGACTGGGGCCAACGTCCTGACTTTC
TRBJ1-1 | TRBD1 | TRBV30 | many | CAWDPGQGGTEAFF | TGTGCCTGGGACCCGGGACAGGGTGGGACTGAAGCTTTCTTT
TRBJ2-2 | . | TRBV24-1 | many | CATAKGWDGELFF | TGTGCCACCGCAAAAGGCTGGGACGGGGAGCTGTTTTTT
TRBJ1-2 | . | TRBV4-1 | many | CASSQDWGAYGYTF | TGCGCCAGCAGCCAAGATTGGGGAGCCTATGGCTACACCTTC
TRBJ2-2 | TRBD2 | TRBV6-5 | many | CASSYGTSGTNTGELFF | TGTGCCAGCAGTTACGGGACTAGCGGGACCAACACCGGGGAGCTGTTTTTT
TRBJ2-5 | . | TRBV7-2 | many | CASSSGGGTTQETQYF | TGTGCCAGCAGCTCCGGAGGGGGGACCACCCAAGAGACCCAGTACTTC
TRBJ1-3 | . | TRBV20-1 | few | CSARAVGITIYF | TGCAGTGCTAGGGCTGTCGGAATCACCATATATTTT
TRBJ2-7 | TRBD2 | TRBV25-1 | . | CASRGSGGANEQYF | TGTGCCAGCAGGGGAAGCGGGGGGGCGAACGAGCAGTACTTC
TRBJ1-5 | TRBD1 | TRBV20-1 | . | CSAQGARGNQPQHF | TGCAGTGCTCAGGGGGCCAGAGGCAATCAGCCCCAGCATTTT
TRBJ1-2 | . | TRBV20-1 | many | CSAPKRAGVSYGYTF | TGCAGTGCCCCAAAAAGGGCAGGGGTGTCCTATGGCTACACCTTC
TRBJ2-7 | . | TRBV7-8 | many | CASSLRLGGLDEQYF | TGTGCCAGCAGCTTAAGGTTGGGGGGGCTCGACGAGCAGTACTTC
TRBJ2-5 | . | TRBV6-5 | many | CASSYSGLQETQYF | TGTGCCAGCAGTTACTCGGGGCTCCAAGAGACCCAGTACTTC
TRBJ2-5 | . | TRBV11-2 | . | CASSLMRTLGVRETQYF | TGTGCCAGCAGCCTCATGAGGACCTTAGGGGTTCGGGAGACCCAGTACTTC
TRBJ2-2 | . | TRBV6-5 | many | CASRKPTGNTGELFF | TGTGCCAGCAGAAAACCGACAGGGAACACCGGGGAGCTGTTTTTT
TRBJ2-7 | . | TRBV12-3/TRBV12-4 | many | CASSLPRGGHPYEQYF | TGTGCCAGCAGTCTCCCGCGAGGCGGGCACCCCTACGAGCAGTACTTC
TRBJ2-5 | TRBD2 | TRBV20-1 | many | CSARGGPIQETQYF | TGCAGTGCTAGGGGAGGGCCGATACAAGAGACCCAGTACTTC
TRBJ1-1 | . | TRBV6-8 | many | CASKVGGTEAFF | TGTGCCAGCAAAGTAGGCGGCACTGAAGCTTTCTTT
TRBJ1-1 | . | TRBV11-2 | many | CASSPGGGRRRAEAFF | TGTGCCAGCAGCCCGGGGGGCGGCCGCCGTCGGGCTGAAGCTTTCTTT
TRBJ2-5 | . | TRBV18 | many | CASSPPSGTGDQYF | TGTGCCAGCTCACCGCCCTCCGGGACGGGAGACCAGTACTTC
TRBJ1-1 | TRBD1 | TRBV6-1 | many | CASTRGGTGTTEAFF | TGTGCCAGCACCCGAGGCGGGACAGGGACCACTGAAGCTTTCTTT
TRBJ2-1 | . | TRBV27 | many | CASSLRSQGGKFF | TGTGCCAGCAGTTTAAGAAGCCAGGGAGGAAAGTTCTTC
TRBJ1-2 | TRBD1 | TRBV30 | many | CACRDRGYGYTF | TGTGCCTGCCGGGACAGGGGGTATGGCTACACCTTC
TRBJ2-5 | TRBD1 | TRBV5-1 | many | CASSPATGGETQYF | TGCGCCAGCAGCCCGGCAACAGGGGGAGAGACCCAGTACTTC
TRBJ1-2 | . | TRBV27 | many | CASGLSRSYGYTF | TGTGCCTCGGGTTTGAGTCGGAGCTATGGCTACACCTTC
TRBJ2-2 | . | TRBV5-1 | many | CASNNTEMRELFF | TGCGCCAGCAATAACACCGAAATGCGGGAGCTGTTTTTT
TRBJ1-2 | . | TRBV12-3/TRBV12-4 | many | CASSLTAYGYTF | TGTGCCAGCAGTTTGACAGCCTATGGCTACACCTTC
TRBJ2-5 | TRBD2 | TRBV11-2 | many | CASSPGGLAGGFSETQYF | TGTGCCAGCAGCCCGGGGGGGCTAGCGGGGGGGTTCTCGGAGACCCAGTACTTC
TRBJ1-2 | . | TRBV7-8 | many | CASSVNAGAGGYTF | TGTGCCAGCAGCGTTAACGCGGGTGCGGGCGGCTACACCTTC